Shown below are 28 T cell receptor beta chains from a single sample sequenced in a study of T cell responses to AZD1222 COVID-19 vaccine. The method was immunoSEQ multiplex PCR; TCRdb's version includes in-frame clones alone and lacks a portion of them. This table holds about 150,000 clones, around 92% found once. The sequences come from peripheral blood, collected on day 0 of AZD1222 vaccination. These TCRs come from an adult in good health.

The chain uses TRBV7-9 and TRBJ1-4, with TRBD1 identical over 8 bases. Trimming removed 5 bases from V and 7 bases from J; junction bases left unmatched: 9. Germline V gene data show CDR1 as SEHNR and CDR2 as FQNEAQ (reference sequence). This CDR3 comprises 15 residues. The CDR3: CASSPRGQGAEKLFF. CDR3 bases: TGTGCCAGCAGCCCCCGCGGGCAGGGGGCTGAAAAACTGTTTTTT.

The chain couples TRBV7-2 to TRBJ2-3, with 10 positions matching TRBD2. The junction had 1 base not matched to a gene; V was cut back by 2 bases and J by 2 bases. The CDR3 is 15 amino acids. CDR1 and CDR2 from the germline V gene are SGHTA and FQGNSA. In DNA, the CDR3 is TGTGCCAGCAGCTTAACTAGCGGGGCCACAGATACGCAGTATTTT. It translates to CASSLTSGATDTQYF.

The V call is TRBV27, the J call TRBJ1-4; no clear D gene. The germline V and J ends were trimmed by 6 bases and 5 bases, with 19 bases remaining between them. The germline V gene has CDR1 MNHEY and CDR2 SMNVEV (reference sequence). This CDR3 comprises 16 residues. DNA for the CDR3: TGTGCCAGCAGAGAGAACCCGCCGAGCGCCAATGAAAAACTGTTTTTT. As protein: CASRENPPSANEKLFF.

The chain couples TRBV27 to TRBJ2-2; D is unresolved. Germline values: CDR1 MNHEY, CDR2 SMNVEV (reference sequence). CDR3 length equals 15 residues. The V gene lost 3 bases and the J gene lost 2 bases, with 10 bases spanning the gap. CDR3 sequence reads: CASSFFGFNTGELFF. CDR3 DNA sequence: TGTGCCAGCAGTTTTTTCGGGTTCAACACCGGGGAGCTGTTTTTT.

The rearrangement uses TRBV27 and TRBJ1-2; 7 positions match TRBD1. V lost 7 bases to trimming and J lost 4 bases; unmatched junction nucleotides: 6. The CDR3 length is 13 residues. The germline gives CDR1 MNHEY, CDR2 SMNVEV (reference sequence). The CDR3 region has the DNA TGTGCCAGCAAGCCAGGGACAGCCTATGGCTACACCTTC. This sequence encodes CASKPGTAYGYTF.

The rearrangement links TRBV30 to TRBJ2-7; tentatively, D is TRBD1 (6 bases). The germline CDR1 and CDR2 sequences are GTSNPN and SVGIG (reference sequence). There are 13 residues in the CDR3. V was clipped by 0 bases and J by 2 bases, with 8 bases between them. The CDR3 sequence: CAWSVQGPYEQYF. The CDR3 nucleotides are TGTGCCTGGAGTGTACAGGGTCCCTACGAGCAGTACTTC.

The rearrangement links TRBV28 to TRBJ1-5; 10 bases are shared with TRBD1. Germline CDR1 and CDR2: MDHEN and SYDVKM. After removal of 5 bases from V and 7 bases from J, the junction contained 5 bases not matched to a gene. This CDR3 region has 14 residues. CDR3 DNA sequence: TGTGCCAGCAGTCGTGGGACAGGGGTACAGCCCCAGCATTTT. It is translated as CASSRGTGVQPQHF.

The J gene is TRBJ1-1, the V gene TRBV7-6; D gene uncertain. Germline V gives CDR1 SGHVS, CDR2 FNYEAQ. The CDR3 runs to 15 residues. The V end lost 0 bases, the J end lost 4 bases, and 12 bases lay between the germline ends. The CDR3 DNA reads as TGTGCCAGCAGCTTAGCGACCTACGGGTCCACTGAAGCTTTCTTT. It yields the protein CASSLATYGSTEAFF.

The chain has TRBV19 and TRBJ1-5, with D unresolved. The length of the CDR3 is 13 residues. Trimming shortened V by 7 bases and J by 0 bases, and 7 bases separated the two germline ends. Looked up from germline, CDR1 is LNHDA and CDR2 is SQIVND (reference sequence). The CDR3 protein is CASTPSSNQPQHF. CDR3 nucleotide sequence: TGTGCCAGTACCCCGAGTAGCAATCAGCCCCAGCATTTT.

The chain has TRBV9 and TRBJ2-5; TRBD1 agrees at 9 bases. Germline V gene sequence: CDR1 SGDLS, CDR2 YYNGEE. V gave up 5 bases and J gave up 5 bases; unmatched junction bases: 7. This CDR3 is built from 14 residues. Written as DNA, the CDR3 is TGTGCCAGCAGTCTCGGACAGGGGAGGGAGACCCAGTACTTC. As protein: CASSLGQGRETQYF.

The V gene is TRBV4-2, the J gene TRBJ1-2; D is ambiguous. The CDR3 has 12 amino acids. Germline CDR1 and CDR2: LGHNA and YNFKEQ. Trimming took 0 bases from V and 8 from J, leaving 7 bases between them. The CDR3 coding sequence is TGTGCCAGCAGCCAAGACCCGGGGGGCTACACCTTC. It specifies CASSQDPGGYTF.

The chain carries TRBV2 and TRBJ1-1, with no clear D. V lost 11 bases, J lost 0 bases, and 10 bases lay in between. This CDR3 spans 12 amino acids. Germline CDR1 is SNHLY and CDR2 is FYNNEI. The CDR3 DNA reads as TGTGCCGGCGGACGCATGAACACTGAAGCTTTCTTT. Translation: CAGGRMNTEAFF.

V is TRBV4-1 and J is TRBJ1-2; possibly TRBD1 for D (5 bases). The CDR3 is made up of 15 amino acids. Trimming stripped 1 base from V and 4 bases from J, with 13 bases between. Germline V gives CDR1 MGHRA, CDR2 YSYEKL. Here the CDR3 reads CASSQVSTVGYGYTF. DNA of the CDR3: TGCGCCAGCAGCCAAGTATCGACAGTCGGCTATGGCTACACCTTC.

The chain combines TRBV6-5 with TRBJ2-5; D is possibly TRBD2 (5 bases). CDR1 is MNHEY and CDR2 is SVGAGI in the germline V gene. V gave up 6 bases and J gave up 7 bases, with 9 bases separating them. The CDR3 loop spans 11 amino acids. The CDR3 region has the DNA TGTGCCAGCAGGGCCGAGGGGACCCAGTACTTC. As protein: CASRAEGTQYF.

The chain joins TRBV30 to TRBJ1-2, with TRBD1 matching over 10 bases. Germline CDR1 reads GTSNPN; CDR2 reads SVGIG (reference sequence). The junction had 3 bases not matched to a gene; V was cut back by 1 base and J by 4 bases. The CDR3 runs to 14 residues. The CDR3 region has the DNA TGTGCCTGGAGTGGGACAGGGGGATCCTATGGCTACACCTTC. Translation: CAWSGTGGSYGYTF.

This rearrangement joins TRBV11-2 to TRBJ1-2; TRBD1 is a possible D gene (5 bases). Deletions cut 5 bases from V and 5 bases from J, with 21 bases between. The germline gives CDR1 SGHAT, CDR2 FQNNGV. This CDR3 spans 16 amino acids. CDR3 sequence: CASSPHVGVGDYGYTF. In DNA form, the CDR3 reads TGTGCCAGCAGCCCCCATGTGGGGGTCGGGGATTATGGCTACACCTTC. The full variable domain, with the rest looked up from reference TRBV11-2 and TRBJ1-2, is EAGVAQSPRYKIIEKRQSVAFWCNPISGHATLYWYQQILGQGPKLLIQFQNNGVVDDSQLPKDRFSAERLKGVDSTLKIQPAKLEDSAVYLCASSPHVGVGDYGYTFGSGTRLTVV.

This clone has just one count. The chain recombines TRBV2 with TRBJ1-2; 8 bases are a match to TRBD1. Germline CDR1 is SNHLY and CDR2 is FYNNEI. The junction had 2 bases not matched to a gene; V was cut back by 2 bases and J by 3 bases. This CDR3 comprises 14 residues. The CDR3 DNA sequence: TGTGCCAGCAGTGAACAGGGGGCGGACTATGGCTACACCTTC. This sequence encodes CASSEQGADYGYTF.

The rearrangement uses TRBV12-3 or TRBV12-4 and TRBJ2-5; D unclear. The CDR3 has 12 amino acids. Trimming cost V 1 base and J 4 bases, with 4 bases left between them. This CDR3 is CASSLDGETQYF. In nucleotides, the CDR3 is TGTGCCAGCAGTTTAGACGGAGAGACCCAGTACTTC.

CDR3 nucleotides: TGTGCCAGCTCACCGGGGAGGACAACTAGCACAGATACGCAGTATTTT. This sequence encodes CASSPGRTTSTDTQYF. The V call is TRBV18, the J call TRBJ2-3, with D possibly matching TRBD2 (6 bases). The CDR3 runs to 16 residues. In germline, CDR1 is KGHSH, CDR2 LQKENI. Trimming cost V 3 bases and J 0 bases, with 13 bases left between them. The full variable domain, in which reference TRBV18 and TRBJ2-3 provide the parts outside the CDR3, is NAGVMQNPRHLVRRRGQEARLRCSPMKGHSHVYWYRQLPEEGLKFMVYLQKENIIDESGMPKERFSAEFPKEGPSILRIQQVVRGDSAAYFCASSPGRTTSTDTQYFGPGTRLTVL.

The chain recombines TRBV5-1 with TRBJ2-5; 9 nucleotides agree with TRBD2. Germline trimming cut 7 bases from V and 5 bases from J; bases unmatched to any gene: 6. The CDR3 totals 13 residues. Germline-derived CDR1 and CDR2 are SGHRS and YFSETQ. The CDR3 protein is CASQTSGGETQYF. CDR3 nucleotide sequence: TGCGCCAGCCAGACTAGCGGTGGGGAGACCCAGTACTTC. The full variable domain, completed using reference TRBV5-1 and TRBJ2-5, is KAGVTQTPRYLIKTRGQQVTLSCSPISGHRSVSWYQQTPGQGLQFLFEYFSETQRNKGNFPGRFSGRQFSNSRSEMNVSTLELGDSALYLCASQTSGGETQYFGPGTRLLVL.

The DNA of the CDR3 is TGTGCCAGCAGTGAAGCGCCTAGCGGGGGGGTCCAAGAGACCCAGTACTTC. Residues: CASSEAPSGGVQETQYF. V gene TRBV2 combines with J gene TRBJ2-5; 12 nucleotides align to TRBD2. This CDR3 comprises 17 residues. Germline loops: CDR1 SNHLY, CDR2 FYNNEI. The ends lost 0 bases at V and 1 base at J; junction bases unmatched: 3.

CDR3 coding DNA: TGTGCCAGCAGTTTACAGATCAATTCACCCCTCCACTTT. It specifies CASSLQINSPLHF. This chain links TRBV28 with TRBJ1-6; unclear D gene. With 2 bases removed from V and 7 bases from J, the gap between germline ends came to 6 bases. The germline gives CDR1 MDHEN, CDR2 SYDVKM. This CDR3 has 13 residues.

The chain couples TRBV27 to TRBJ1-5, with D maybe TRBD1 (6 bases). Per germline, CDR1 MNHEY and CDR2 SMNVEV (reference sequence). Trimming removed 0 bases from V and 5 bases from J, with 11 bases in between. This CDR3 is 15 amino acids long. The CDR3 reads CASSLSGGWDQPQHF. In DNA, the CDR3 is TGTGCCAGCAGTTTATCAGGGGGGTGGGATCAGCCCCAGCATTTT.

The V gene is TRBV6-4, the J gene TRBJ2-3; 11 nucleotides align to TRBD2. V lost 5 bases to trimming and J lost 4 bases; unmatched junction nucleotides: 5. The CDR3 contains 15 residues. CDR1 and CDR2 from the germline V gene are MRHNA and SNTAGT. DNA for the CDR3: TGTGCCAGCAGTACTAGCGGGAGTGGATCAGATACGCAGTATTTT. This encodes CASSTSGSGSDTQYF.

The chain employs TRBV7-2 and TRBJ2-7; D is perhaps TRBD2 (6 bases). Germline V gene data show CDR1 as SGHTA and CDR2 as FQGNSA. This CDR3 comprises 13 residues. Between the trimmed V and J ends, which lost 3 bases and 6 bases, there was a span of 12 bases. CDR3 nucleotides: TGTGCCAGCAGCTTGGCCGGAGGGCGCGAGCAGTACTTC. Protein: CASSLAGGREQYF.

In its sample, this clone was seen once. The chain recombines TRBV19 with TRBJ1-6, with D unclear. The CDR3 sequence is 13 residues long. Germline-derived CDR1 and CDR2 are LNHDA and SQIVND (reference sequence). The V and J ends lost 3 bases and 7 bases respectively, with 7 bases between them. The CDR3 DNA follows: TGTGCCAGTAGTATTAGGGCAAATTCACCCCTCCACTTT. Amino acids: CASSIRANSPLHF.

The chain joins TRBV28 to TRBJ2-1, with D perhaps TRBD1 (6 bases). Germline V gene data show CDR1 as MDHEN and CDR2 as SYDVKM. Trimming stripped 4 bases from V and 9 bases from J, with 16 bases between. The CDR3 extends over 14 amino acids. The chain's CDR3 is CASSYSNRAGEQFF. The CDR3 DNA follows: TGTGCCAGCAGTTACTCGAACAGGGCTGGTGAGCAGTTCTTC.

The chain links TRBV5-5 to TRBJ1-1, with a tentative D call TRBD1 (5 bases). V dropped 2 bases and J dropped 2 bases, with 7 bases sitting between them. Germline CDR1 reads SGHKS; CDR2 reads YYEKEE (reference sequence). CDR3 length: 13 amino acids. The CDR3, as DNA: TGTGCCAGCAGCTTCGACAGAAACACTGAAGCTTTCTTT. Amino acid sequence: CASSFDRNTEAFF.